Reported below is one T cell receptor (beta chain). A second 7 to 11 cycle PCR used barcoded and J-beta primers. TCRdb re-analysed the 5' RACE reads in MiXCR, keeping a single row per CDR3 protein. Among 750,000 to 950,000 distinct CDR3 sequences listed, about a quarter were seen once. The record originates from a study of blood T cells in healthy people across ages. This CDR3 has 15 amino acids. The V and J ends lost 3 bases and 6 bases respectively, with 17 bases between them. The germline V gene encodes CDR1 MGHRA and CDR2 YSYEKL. A further study also used this sample, focusing on T cells of mothers and their children.

Sequencing was carried out using blood. The clonotype originates from a boy under 18 in good health. The chain combines TRBV4-1 with TRBJ1-1; maybe TRBD1 (6 bases). The CDR3 nucleotides are TGCGCCAGCAGCCAGGGGGGCCCTTGGGTCGCTGAAGCTTTCTTT. Translation gives CASSQGGPWVAEAFF.